The 14 T cell receptor beta chains listed next were all sequenced from one sample in a study of Graves' ophthalmopathy and Graves' hyperthyroidism. RNA transcripts provided the template for amplifying TCR beta CDR3 regions. First-round RT-PCR used HTBI primers; second-round multiplex PCR followed. TCRdb analysed the multiplex PCR reads with MiXCR anew, one entry per CDR3 protein. In the table there are roughly 380,000 distinct CDR3 sequences, 15% of which are singletons. Sequencing used peripheral blood. These receptors originate from a woman in her late teens or twenties with stable Graves' hyperthyroidism.

The table lists this clonotype with many counts. The V gene is TRBV5-1, the J gene TRBJ1-3; unclear D gene. The length of the CDR3 is 16 residues. Deletions cut 4 bases from V and 0 bases from J, with 14 bases between. Germline loops: CDR1 SGHRS, CDR2 YFSETQ. The CDR3 coding sequence is TGCGCCAGCAGCCGTGCCGACCGGAGCTCTGGAAACACCATATATTTT. The encoded protein is CASSRADRSSGNTIYF.

This clonotype has a count of ten or more. This chain uses TRBV12-3 or TRBV12-4 with TRBJ1-2; 8 nucleotides match TRBD1. Trimming cost V 10 bases and J 4 bases; bases outside gene matches: 5. The CDR3 totals 12 residues. The chain's CDR3 is CATRDRSYGYTF. For the CDR3, the DNA is TGTGCCACCCGGGACAGGTCCTATGGCTACACCTTC.

This clonotype was counted at least ten times. The chain combines TRBV6-2 or TRBV6-3 with TRBJ2-4, with D tentatively TRBD1 (5 bases). Germline CDR1 MNHEY, CDR2 SVGEGT. Trimming left V 5 bases short and J 1 base short, with 12 bases between. There are 15 residues in the CDR3. This CDR3 is CASSQGLRAKNIQYF. The CDR3 nucleotides read TGTGCCAGCAGTCAGGGCTTGCGGGCCAAAAACATTCAGTACTTC.

This clonotype was observed many times. V is TRBV7-8 and J is TRBJ2-7; D gene ambiguous. Trimming removed 5 bases at V and 4 bases at J, with 9 bases between. Per germline, CDR1 SGHVS and CDR2 FQNEAQ. This CDR3 comprises 12 residues. Written as DNA, the CDR3 is TGTGCCAGCAGCCCCTTGAAGTACGAGCAGTACTTC. It yields the protein CASSPLKYEQYF.

This clonotype was counted many times. This chain links TRBV7-9 with TRBJ2-5, with D hard to call. The ends were cut back, 3 bases at V and 2 bases at J, with 13 bases in the middle. The CDR3 has 15 amino acids. Per germline, CDR1 SEHNR and CDR2 FQNEAQ (reference sequence). The CDR3 DNA sequence: TGTGCCAGCAGCTTTCAGTCCAGCTTACAAGAGACCCAGTACTTC. Translating gives CASSFQSSLQETQYF.

Concerning this clonotype: Relative to the germline gene, one junction end is altered; a read error may explain this. This chain connects TRBV7-8 to TRBJ2-5; 7 bases line up with TRBD1. Germline assignment: CDR1 SGHVS and CDR2 FQNEAQ. CDR3 length equals 14 residues. CDR3: CASSLGQSHQPQHF. The CDR3 DNA reads as TGTGCCAGCAGCCTGGGACAGTCTCACCAGCCCCAGCACTTC.

The sample holds many counts of this clonotype. The genes are TRBV27 and TRBJ1-5; no definite D call. This CDR3 has 13 residues. The germline V gene has CDR1 MNHEY and CDR2 SMNVEV (reference sequence). Trimming removed 6 bases from V and 6 bases from J, with 12 bases in between. The CDR3 DNA is TGTGCCAGCAGCCCAACGTTGGGTCAGCCCCAGCATTTT. It codes for CASSPTLGQPQHF.

This clonotype has a single count. An end of the junction differs from the germline gene, which may be a read error. CDR3 nucleotide sequence: TGTGCCGGCAGTCGACAGGGGGTTCGGTACGGGCAGTACTTC. Protein: CAGSRQGVRYGQYF. V usage is TRBV9 and J usage is TRBJ2-7; 9 nucleotides align to TRBD1. This CDR3 comprises 14 residues. In germline, CDR1 is SGDLS, CDR2 YYNGEE.

This clonotype was observed a handful of times. The rearrangement uses TRBV29-1 and TRBJ1-1; possibly TRBD1 for D (6 bases). Germline CDR1 and CDR2: SQVTM and ANQGSEA. The CDR3 loop spans 13 amino acids. V lost 3 bases to trimming and J lost 4 bases, with 12 bases between them. The CDR3 region is CSVEFQGRTEAFF. The CDR3 DNA is TGCAGCGTTGAGTTCCAGGGGCGCACTGAAGCTTTCTTT.

The sample holds a few counts of this clonotype. J is TRBJ2-4 and V is TRBV15; no clear D gene. Germline V gives CDR1 LNHNV, CDR2 YYDKDF (reference sequence). Trimming took 0 bases from V and 0 from J, leaving 15 bases between them. This CDR3 region has 18 residues. The CDR3 sequence: CATSRDLLAGLAKNIQYF. The CDR3, as DNA: TGTGCCACCAGCAGAGATCTGCTGGCAGGCCTAGCCAAAAACATTCAGTACTTC. Full variable domain (outside the CDR3, taken from reference TRBV15 and TRBJ2-4): DAMVIQNPRYQVTQFGKPVTLSCSQTLNHNVMYWYQQKSSQAPKLLFHYYDKDFNNEADTPDNFQSRRPNTSFCFLDIRSPGLGDTAMYLCATSRDLLAGLAKNIQYFGAGTRLSVL.

This clonotype has at least ten counts. V and J are TRBV6-5 and TRBJ2-5; maybe TRBD2 (5 bases). This CDR3 region has 16 residues. Germline lookup yields CDR1 MNHEY and CDR2 SVGAGI. Trimming left V 0 bases short and J 5 bases short, with 16 bases between. The CDR3 spells CASSYSIGGSKETQYF. DNA for the CDR3: TGTGCCAGCAGTTACTCGATAGGAGGCTCAAAGGAGACCCAGTACTTC.

At least ten counts were recorded for this clonotype. J is TRBJ1-3 and V is TRBV20-1, with 7 positions matching TRBD1. The CDR3 has 12 amino acids. V lost 6 bases, J lost 8 bases, and 7 bases stayed unmatched. Germline V lookup: CDR1 DFQATT, CDR2 SNEGSKA (reference sequence). Here the CDR3 reads CSAPGQKDTIYF. Here the CDR3 DNA reads TGCAGTGCGCCGGGACAGAAGGACACCATATATTTT.

This clonotype was seen repeatedly, ten times or more. The chain links TRBV27 to TRBJ1-2; 7 bases match TRBD1. This CDR3 has 15 amino acids. V lost 4 bases and J lost 2; bases outside the gene matches: 7. CDR1 and CDR2 (germline): MNHEY, SMNVEV (reference sequence). The CDR3 DNA is TGTGCCAGCAGTTCGCAAAGGGGGCGGAACTATGGCTACACCTTC. Protein: CASSSQRGRNYGYTF.

This clonotype was detected a few times. The V call is TRBV7-9, the J call TRBJ2-7; D is unresolved. Germline-derived CDR1 and CDR2 are SEHNR and FQNEAQ (reference sequence). Trimming shortened V by 0 bases and J by 8 bases, and 11 bases separated the two germline ends. This CDR3 is built from 13 residues. The CDR3 DNA is TGTGCCAGCAGCTTAGCGAGCGACAACAAGCAGTACTTC. This translates into CASSLASDNKQYF.